Below are 17 T cell receptor beta chains sequenced from a single sample in a study of blood T cell repertoires in COVID-19. Sequenced by immunoSEQ multiplex PCR; TCRdb stores in-frame clones only, minus some. The profile covers about 200,000 clones, with approximately 90% appearing a single time and approximately 4% taken by the ten largest. Source material: peripheral blood. These receptors were taken from a human donor in a cohort sampled during active COVID-19.

As for this clone: Relative to the germline gene, one junction end is altered; a read error may explain this. The chain joins TRBV6-6 to TRBJ1-4, with 10 bases that match TRBD1. The CDR3 sequence is 14 residues long. Germline CDR1 is MNHNY and CDR2 is SVGAGI (reference sequence). The CDR3 protein is CASSYSSAIRDRGF. The CDR3, as DNA: TGTGCCAGCAGTTACTCGAGTGCCATAAGGGACAGGGGCTTT.

The rearrangement joins TRBV10-1 to TRBJ2-5; D might be TRBD2 (6 bases). The CDR3 sequence is 14 residues long. The germline V gene has CDR1 WNHNN and CDR2 SYGVQD (reference sequence). V dropped 3 bases and J dropped 4 bases, with 12 bases sitting between them. CDR3 protein: CASSDGGLPETQYF. The CDR3 nucleotides are TGCGCCAGCAGTGACGGGGGTTTACCAGAGACCCAGTACTTC.

This sequence joins TRBV2 and TRBJ2-3; 9 nucleotides agree with TRBD2. Losses at the gene ends were 4 bases for V and 1 base for J; bases not matched to a gene: 12. CDR1 SNHLY and CDR2 FYNNEI come from the germline V gene. The CDR3 consists of 18 residues. CDR3 loop: CASSGSGTAGGRTDTQYF. The CDR3 DNA reads as TGTGCCAGCAGTGGCTCCGGGACAGCGGGGGGCCGCACAGATACGCAGTATTTT.

This chain joins TRBV5-1 and TRBJ2-2; 8 bases map to TRBD2. Trimming at V came to 4 bases and at J to 3 bases, leaving 14 bases not matched to a gene. Germline V gene sequence: CDR1 SGHRS, CDR2 YFSETQ. The CDR3 totals 18 residues. DNA for the CDR3: TGCGCCAGCAGCCCCCGAGGCTACGGGAGGGTTGACACCGGGGAGCTGTTTTTT. Translated: CASSPRGYGRVDTGELFF.

V gene TRBV7-2 combines with J gene TRBJ2-1; maybe TRBD2 (5 bases). This CDR3 is 16 amino acids long. Per the germline V gene, CDR1 is SGHTA and CDR2 is FQGNSA. V was clipped by 3 bases and J by 6 bases, with 18 bases between them. The CDR3 sequence: CASSFSTTRRANEQFF. In DNA form, the CDR3 reads TGTGCCAGCAGCTTTAGTACCACTAGAAGGGCCAATGAGCAGTTCTTC.

The chain recombines TRBV4-2 with TRBJ2-3, with D possibly TRBD2 on 6 matching bases. This CDR3 has 18 residues. V gave up 0 bases and J gave up 2 bases, with 18 bases separating them. Germline V CDR1 and CDR2: LGHNA, YNFKEQ. CDR3 nucleotides: TGTGCCAGCAGCCAAGATGATTTGGGGGAGGAAAACACAGATACGCAGTATTTT. Translating gives CASSQDDLGEENTDTQYF.

The genes are TRBV29-1 and TRBJ2-7; 9 positions agree with TRBD1. This CDR3 has 14 amino acids. Germline V lookup: CDR1 SQVTM, CDR2 ANQGSEA. Losses at the gene ends were 7 bases for V and 7 bases for J; bases not matched to a gene: 14. The CDR3 protein is CSAMQDRGSREQYF. Here the CDR3 DNA reads TGCAGCGCCATGCAGGACAGGGGTTCGCGGGAGCAGTACTTC.

The chain is built from TRBV28 and TRBJ1-2; 10 nucleotides line up with TRBD1. CDR3 length: 15 amino acids. Germline V CDR1 and CDR2: MDHEN, SYDVKM. After removal of 10 bases from V and 4 bases from J, the junction contained 12 bases not matched to a gene. DNA of the CDR3: TGTGCCATCCTAGCCCCGGGACAGGGGAGCTATGGCTACACCTTC. Its translation is CAILAPGQGSYGYTF.

On this clone: At the DNA level, this CDR3 is encoded by other sequences in the same sample as well. The J gene is TRBJ2-5, the V gene TRBV5-1; 10 nucleotides align to TRBD2. The CDR3 runs to 15 residues. After removal of 2 bases from V and 1 base from J, the junction contained 2 bases not matched to a gene. CDR1 SGHRS and CDR2 YFSETQ come from the germline V gene. Here the CDR3 reads CASSLAGGPQETQYF. The CDR3 coding sequence is TGCGCCAGCAGCTTAGCGGGGGGGCCCCAAGAGACCCAGTACTTC.

This clone is a singleton in its sample. This chain connects TRBV6-1 to TRBJ2-7; 9 bases line up with TRBD1. This CDR3 comprises 16 residues. J was trimmed by 6 bases and V by 4 bases; bases with no gene match: 13. The germline V gene has CDR1 MNHNS and CDR2 SASEGT. CDR3 protein: CASSAPPGQGQREQYF. For the CDR3, the DNA is TGTGCCAGCAGTGCGCCACCGGGACAGGGCCAGCGCGAGCAGTACTTC.

With respect to this clone: The sample carries other DNA sequences with the same CDR3. The chain employs TRBV5-1 and TRBJ1-1, with TRBD1 identical over 10 bases. Germline values: CDR1 SGHRS, CDR2 YFSETQ. The V segment lost 5 bases and the J segment 3 bases; nucleotides outside the gene matches: 4. This CDR3 region has 14 residues. CDR3 in amino acids: CASSLGTGDTEAFF. The CDR3 region has the DNA TGCGCCAGCAGTTTAGGGACAGGGGACACTGAAGCTTTCTTT.

Comment on this clone: Different DNA sequences within this sample yield the same CDR3. The genes are TRBV5-6 and TRBJ1-6, with TRBD1 identical over 7 bases. CDR3 length: 14 amino acids. Germline V lookup: CDR1 SGHDT, CDR2 YYEEEE. Trimming at V came to 0 bases and at J to 7 bases, leaving 1 base not matched to a gene. CDR3 bases: TGTGCCAGCAGCTTGGGACAGGGAAATTCACCCCTCCACTTT. Amino acid sequence: CASSLGQGNSPLHF.

The chain combines TRBV6-5 with TRBJ1-1; 11 nucleotides line up with TRBD1. CDR1 MNHEY and CDR2 SVGAGI come from the germline V gene. With V trimmed by 4 bases and J by 5 bases, 9 bases remained unmatched. This CDR3 has 16 residues. This CDR3 is CASSSTGTGGPTEAFF. For the CDR3, the DNA is TGTGCCAGCAGTTCCACCGGGACAGGGGGTCCTACTGAAGCTTTCTTT.

The chain has TRBV7-9 and TRBJ2-7; D may be TRBD2 (6 bases). This CDR3 contains 13 residues. The V end lost 5 bases, the J end lost 0 bases, and 8 bases lay between the germline ends. Germline CDR1 is SEHNR and CDR2 is FQNEAQ (reference sequence). The CDR3 reads CASSRDFSYEQYF. CDR3 coding DNA: TGTGCCAGCAGCAGGGACTTCTCCTACGAGCAGTACTTC.

V is TRBV10-3 and J is TRBJ2-7; 7 bases map to TRBD2. The CDR3 spans 16 residues. Per germline, CDR1 ENHRY and CDR2 SYGVKD. With 8 bases clipped from V and 3 bases from J, the junction kept 16 bases outside the gene matches. The CDR3 loop reads CAIGGDRSGGNYEQYF. The CDR3 coding sequence is TGTGCCATCGGGGGGGACCGCTCAGGAGGGAACTACGAGCAGTACTTC.

The V call is TRBV28, the J call TRBJ1-3; D remains ambiguous. Trimming shortened V by 5 bases and J by 4 bases, and 6 bases separated the two germline ends. The germline gives CDR1 MDHEN, CDR2 SYDVKM. CDR3 length equals 12 residues. DNA of the CDR3: TGTGCCAGCAGTGGCAGGGGAAACACCATATATTTT. This gives the protein CASSGRGNTIYF. Together with reference TRBV28 and TRBJ1-3, the CDR3 gives the full variable domain: DVKVTQSSRYLVKRTGEKVFLECVQDMDHENMFWYRQDPGLGLRLIYFSYDVKMKEKGDIPEGYSVSREKKERFSLILESASTNQTSMYLCASSGRGNTIYFGEGSWLTVV.

The chain combines TRBV7-2 with TRBJ2-6; maybe TRBD1 (6 bases). Germline CDR1 and CDR2: SGHTA and FQGNSA. The CDR3 runs 18 residues. Trimming took off 1 base at V and 2 bases at J, with 15 bases between the two ends. CDR3: CASSLVPQGMAGANVLTF. CDR3 DNA: TGTGCCAGCAGCTTAGTTCCCCAGGGGATGGCTGGGGCCAACGTCCTGACTTTC.